These 21 T cell receptor beta chains were all obtained from the same sample, sequenced in a study of breast tumors, draining lymph nodes, adjacent tissues. TCRdb redid the calling of the multiplex PCR reads with MiXCR, one entry per CDR3 protein. The data hold 66,000 or so distinct CDR3 sequences, with 43% observed a single time. The sample comprised breast tumor tissue. The receptors here all came from a female donor with breast cancer. Some clones in this sample may be carry-over from other donors' samples.

The chain is built from TRBV9 and TRBJ2-7, with a tentative D call TRBD2 (6 bases). V was cut by 0 bases and J by 1 base, with 11 bases left in between. This CDR3 comprises 15 residues. Germline V gene lookup returns CDR1 SGDLS and CDR2 YYNGEE. CDR3 region: CASSVDGSSSYEQYF. DNA for the CDR3: TGTGCCAGCAGCGTAGACGGGAGTTCTTCCTACGAGCAGTACTTC.

At least ten counts were recorded for this clonotype. CDR3 sequence reads: CAISDPRTGLGYTF. Here the CDR3 DNA reads TGTGCCATCAGTGACCCGAGGACAGGGCTTGGCTACACCTTC. The chain has TRBV10-3 and TRBJ1-2; 8 nucleotides align to TRBD1. Germline CDR1 reads ENHRY; CDR2 reads SYGVKD. The V and J ends lost 3 bases and 7 bases, in that order; junction bases with no gene match: 7. This CDR3 is 14 amino acids long.

Many counts were recorded for this clonotype. The chain couples TRBV5-8 to TRBJ2-7, with D unclear. The CDR3 sequence is 15 residues long. CDR1 is SGHTS, CDR2 YDEGEE, per germline. V shed 4 bases and J shed 0 bases, with 14 bases lying between them. Here the CDR3 DNA reads TGTGCCAGCAGCCTCGGCCGAAGTCTCTCCTACGAGCAGTACTTC. As protein: CASSLGRSLSYEQYF.

This clonotype was recorded many times. This rearrangement joins TRBV5-8 to TRBJ1-4, with a possible D match to TRBD1 (6 bases). Germline V CDR1 and CDR2: SGHTS, YDEGEE. V lost 2 bases, J lost 6 bases, and 11 bases lay in between. This CDR3 region has 14 residues. CDR3 DNA sequence: TGTGCCAGCAGCTTAGGACAGTATCATGAAAAACTGTTTTTT. This codes for CASSLGQYHEKLFF.

This clonotype was observed many times. The chain couples TRBV28 to TRBJ2-2; D uncertain. This CDR3 has 15 amino acids. The V gene lost 5 bases and the J gene lost 1 base, with 11 bases spanning the gap. Germline values: CDR1 MDHEN, CDR2 SYDVKM. CDR3 DNA sequence: TGTGCCAGCAGTCCAACCACCGAGAACACCGGGGAGCTGTTTTTT. Protein product: CASSPTTENTGELFF.

This rearrangement joins TRBV12-3 or TRBV12-4 to TRBJ2-5, with TRBD2 identical over 7 bases. Germline trimming cut 2 bases from V and 4 bases from J; bases unmatched to any gene: 4. The length of the CDR3 is 14 residues. This CDR3 reads CASSLMGGIETQYF. The CDR3 DNA is TGTGCCAGCAGTTTAATGGGGGGGATAGAGACCCAGTACTTC.

This clonotype was observed at least ten times. The chain employs TRBV7-9 and TRBJ2-7; D not resolved. The CDR3 contains 12 residues. Germline CDR1 and CDR2: SEHNR and FQNEAQ (reference sequence). The V gene lost 5 bases and the J gene lost 4 bases, with 9 bases spanning the gap. CDR3 sequence reads: CASSPQNYEQYF. CDR3 DNA sequence: TGTGCCAGCAGCCCGCAGAATTACGAGCAGTACTTC.

This clonotype was counted at least ten times. The J gene is TRBJ1-6, the V gene TRBV20-1; TRBD1 matches 7 bases. The germline CDR1 and CDR2 sequences are DFQATT and SNEGSKA (reference sequence). The CDR3 is 15 residues long. J was trimmed by 4 bases and V by 5 bases; bases with no gene match: 8. The CDR3 bases are TGCAGTGCTTTTGTGGGACAGTTGTATAATTCACCCCTCCACTTT. Its translation is CSAFVGQLYNSPLHF.

As concerns this clonotype: A read error is possible here, since a much larger clone lies one base away. V and J are TRBV5-4 and TRBJ2-7; D is possibly TRBD2 (6 bases). The V gene's germline CDR1 is SGHNT and CDR2 YYREEE (reference sequence). The CDR3 sequence is 13 residues long. The CDR3 loop is CASSLGQDYEQCF. CDR3 DNA: TGTGCCAGCAGCTTGGGGCAGGACTACGAGCAGTGCTTC.

The gene calls are TRBV7-3 and TRBJ1-1; a possible D gene is TRBD1 (5 bases). Germline V CDR1 and CDR2: SGHTA, FQGTGA. The CDR3 length is 13 residues. V was clipped by 4 bases and J by 1 base, with 7 bases between them. CDR3 coding DNA: TGTGCCAGCAGCTCAGGGTGGAACACTGAAGCTTTCTTT. It codes for CASSSGWNTEAFF.

The chain links TRBV9 to TRBJ2-3; TRBD2 matches at 9 bases. Trimming cost V 3 bases and J 5 bases; bases outside gene matches: 10. Germline V gene sequence: CDR1 SGDLS, CDR2 YYNGEE. The CDR3 has 16 residues. CDR3 amino acids: CASSESTREGVDTQYF. CDR3 DNA: TGTGCCAGCAGCGAGTCCACGCGGGAGGGTGTAGATACGCAGTATTTT.

This clonotype came up many times. The rearrangement links TRBV20-1 to TRBJ2-3, with TRBD2 matching over 10 bases. The CDR3 covers 15 residues. J lost 5 bases, V lost 3 bases, and 8 bases had no gene match. CDR1 DFQATT and CDR2 SNEGSKA come from the germline V gene (reference sequence). This CDR3 is CSASWASGRIDTQYF. The CDR3 DNA reads as TGCAGTGCTAGTTGGGCTAGCGGGAGAATAGATACGCAGTATTTT.

The CDR3 DNA reads TGTGCCAGCAGCTTCCCGACGAGGGTTGGGGCCGGGGAGCCCCAGTACTTC. Amino acid sequence: CASSFPTRVGAGEPQYF. The chain joins TRBV7-2 to TRBJ2-5; either TRBD1 or TRBD2 may supply D (5 bases each). The CDR3 has 17 amino acids. Germline V lookup: CDR1 SGHTA, CDR2 FQGNSA. Trimming pared 3 bases from V and 9 bases from J, leaving 26 bases between. The full variable domain, rest sourced from reference TRBV7-2 and TRBJ2-5, is GAGVSQSPSNKVTEKGKDVELRCDPISGHTALYWYRQSLGQGLEFLIYFQGNSAPDKSGLPSDRFSAERTGGSVSTLTIQRTQQEDSAVYLCASSFPTRVGAGEPQYFGPGTRLLVL.

This clonotype was counted at least ten times. The chain couples TRBV9 to TRBJ2-5; TRBD2 aligns across 7 bases. The CDR3 spans 14 residues. Trimming cost V 1 base and J 5 bases; bases outside gene matches: 5. Germline-derived CDR1 and CDR2 are SGDLS and YYNGEE. CDR3 in amino acids: CASSVRGGRETQYF. The CDR3 region has the DNA TGTGCCAGCAGCGTACGGGGAGGGCGGGAGACCCAGTACTTC.

This clonotype was detected many times. The chain uses TRBV5-1 and TRBJ2-5, with D perhaps TRBD2 (6 bases). The germline V and J ends were trimmed by 0 bases and 1 base, with 10 bases remaining between them. The CDR3 extends over 15 amino acids. Germline V gives CDR1 SGHRS, CDR2 YFSETQ. DNA of the CDR3: TGCGCCAGCAGCTTGGGGGGGACTGCCCAAGAGACCCAGTACTTC. Translating it yields CASSLGGTAQETQYF.

This clonotype was observed many times. The chain combines TRBV6-1 with TRBJ1-2; TRBD1 is a possible D gene (5 bases). The CDR3 length is 16 residues. The V gene's germline CDR1 is MNHNS and CDR2 SASEGT. The ends were cut back, 0 bases at V and 1 base at J, with 12 bases in the middle. CDR3 sequence (DNA): TGTGCCAGCAGTGAAGCGACAGTCCTTAGTAACTATGGCTACACCTTC. Its translation is CASSEATVLSNYGYTF.

In its sample, this clonotype was seen many times. The V gene is TRBV7-3, the J gene TRBJ2-1, with a possible D match to TRBD1 (5 bases). The CDR3 totals 15 residues. Germline V gene data show CDR1 as SGHTA and CDR2 as FQGTGA. V was clipped by 3 bases and J by 2 bases, with 11 bases between them. The CDR3 DNA is TGTGCCAGCAGCTTTCTCGACAGCCCCTACAATGAGCAGTTCTTC. Its translation is CASSFLDSPYNEQFF.

This clonotype was seen once. The chain employs TRBV7-2 and TRBJ1-4, with TRBD1 identical over 9 bases. The CDR3 sequence is 13 residues long. J was trimmed by 7 bases and V by 6 bases; bases with no gene match: 3. CDR1 is SGHTA, CDR2 FQGNSA, per germline. The CDR3 protein is CASSRQGGEKLFF. The CDR3 region has the DNA TGTGCCAGCAGTAGACAGGGGGGTGAAAAACTGTTTTTT.

On this clonotype itself: Just one base apart from a much larger clone, this may be a read error. The rearrangement links TRBV7-2 to TRBJ2-7, with a possible D match to TRBD2 (6 bases). Trimming took off 3 bases at V and 7 bases at J, with 16 bases between the two ends. Germline CDR1 and CDR2: SGHTA and FQGNSA. CDR3 length: 14 residues. CDR3 in DNA: TGTGCCAGCAGCTTCCCCCCGGGGGTGGGGGAGCAGTACTTC. It translates to CASSFPPGVGEQYF.

This clonotype is medium-sized (0.01 to 0.1%) in the sample. The chain carries TRBV7-2 and TRBJ1-2; D ambiguous. CDR1 is SGHTA, CDR2 FQGNSA, per germline. The CDR3 length is 12 residues. V gave up 5 bases and J gave up 8 bases, with 12 bases separating them. The CDR3 region is CASSNRQRGYTF. The CDR3 nucleotides read TGTGCCAGCAGCAACCGACAACGCGGCTACACCTTC.

As regards this clonotype: A much larger clonotype is one base distant, so this may be a read error. V gene TRBV3-1 combines with J gene TRBJ1-4; D call uncertain. The CDR3 is 16 residues long. Germline loops: CDR1 LGHDT, CDR2 YNNKEL (reference sequence). The CDR3 loop reads CASSQDRGSTNEELFF. The CDR3 bases are TGTGCCAGCAGCCAAGACCGTGGATCGACTAATGAAGAACTGTTTTTT.